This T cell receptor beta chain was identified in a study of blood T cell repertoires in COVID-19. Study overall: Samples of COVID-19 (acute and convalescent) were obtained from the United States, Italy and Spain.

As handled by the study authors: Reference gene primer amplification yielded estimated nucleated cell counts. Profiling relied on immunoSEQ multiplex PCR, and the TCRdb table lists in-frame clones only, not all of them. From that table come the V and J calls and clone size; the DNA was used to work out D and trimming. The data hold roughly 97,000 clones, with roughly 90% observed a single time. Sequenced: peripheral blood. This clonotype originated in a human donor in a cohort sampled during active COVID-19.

CDR3 nucleotide sequence: TGCGCCAGCAGCATCCGGGTCGGGTACACTGAAGCTTTCTTT. Its translation: CASSIRVGYTEAFF. This chain joins TRBV4-3 and TRBJ1-1; the D is unclear. Germline values: CDR1 LGHNA, CDR2 YSLEER. Trimming took 5 bases from V and 3 from J, leaving 13 bases between them. The CDR3 has 14 residues.